The sample holds many counts of the clone carrying this T cell receptor beta chain. Antigen specificity is unknown. From the 5' RACE reads, TCRdb called clonotypes with MiXCR, one entry per CDR3 protein. Among tens of thousands of distinct CDR3 sequences listed, roughly 7.2% were seen once. The data originate from a study of T-cell memory formation after mild COVID-19. About the study: Clusters of TCRs were largely donor specific. Findings of the study overall: For contracting clones, CD4+ ones sat mainly in CM and EM, CD8+ in EMRA.

V was shortened by 7 bases and J by 5 bases, with 18 bases between the two germline ends. The CDR3 contains 14 residues. The clonotype originates from an adult who had mild COVID-19 (a few samples of this study predate the infection). Cell type and time point are not known. The specimen was PBMCs or a T cell subset sorted from them (not recorded which). The chain uses TRBV12-3 or TRBV12-4 and TRBJ2-7, with D possibly being TRBD2 (6 bases). CDR3 sequence: CASMILAGRNEQYF. The DNA of the CDR3 is TGTGCCAGCATGATCCTGGCGGGGAGGAACGAGCAGTACTTC.